A selection of T cell receptor beta chains follows, all from one sample in a study of shared clonotypes between healthy human individuals. Measured with immunoSEQ multiplex PCR; TCRdb has only the in-frame clones, and not every one. The sample carries about 1.5 million clones, about 98% recorded once. What was sequenced was naive CD4+ T cells sorted from blood. These receptors originate from a man aged 25 to 45 in good health. Each CDR3 is given with its conserved first and last residue. The D gene is left open where the match is weak. Rows give clone size only sometimes, using once, few, many, or a class for an expanded clone.

13	TRBJ1-2	TRBV4-1	.	.	TGCGCCAGCAGCCAAGAGCAGGGTTATGGCTACACCTTC	CASSQEQGYGYTF
15	TRBJ2-7	TRBV5-1	.	.	TGCGCCAGCCGTCAAAGACTAGAGGCGACCTACGAGCAGTACTTC	CASRQRLEATYEQYF
15	TRBJ1-2	TRBV9	.	.	TGTGCCAGCAGCGTAGACCCAGGGAAGGATCGTGGCTACACCTTC	CASSVDPGKDRGYTF
14	TRBJ2-5	TRBV11-2	.	.	TGTGCCAGCAGCCAGGGACATAGTGGGGAGACCCAGTACTTC	CASSQGHSGETQYF
19	TRBJ2-6	TRBV10-3	.	TRBD1	TGTGCCATCAGTGAGCAAGGGGACAGGGATCCCTCTGGGGCCAACGTCCTGACTTTC	CAISEQGDRDPSGANVLTF
13	TRBJ1-3	TRBV7-8	.	.	TGTGCATCCAGAGCAGGACTAGGGAACACCATATATTTT	CASRAGLGNTIYF
16	TRBJ2-7	TRBV5-1	.	TRBD2	TGCGCCAGCAGCTTGGGGCCTAGCGGGGACTTCTACGAGCAGTACTTC	CASSLGPSGDFYEQYF
13	TRBJ2-1	TRBV4-1	.	TRBD2	TGCGCCAGCAGCCAAGATCCGGAGCGGGATCCGTTCTTC	CASSQDPERDPFF
19	TRBJ2-1	TRBV5-4	.	TRBD2	TGTGCCAGCAGCTTGGCCGCTGGGGCGGGCGGGAGGGTATACAATGAGCAGTTCTTC	CASSLAAGAGGRVYNEQFF
14	TRBJ1-2	TRBV4-1	.	.	TGCGCCAGCAGCCAACAAACAGGGATCGGTGGCTACACCTTC	CASSQQTGIGGYTF
15	TRBJ2-1	TRBV11-2	.	TRBD1	TGTGCCAGCAGCTTAGGACACCGGACAGGGGATGAGCAGTTCTTC	CASSLGHRTGDEQFF
14	TRBJ2-3	TRBV5-1	.	.	TGCGCCAGTCGTCCGGGGCCTAGCACAGATACGCAGTATTTT	CASRPGPSTDTQYF
16	TRBJ2-7	TRBV5-4	.	TRBD2	TGTGCCAGCAGCTGGGGAGCGGGAGGATCATCCTACGAGCAGTACTTC	CASSWGAGGSSYEQYF
15	TRBJ2-4	TRBV5-1	.	TRBD1	TGCGCCAGCAGCTTGGCAGGGGGTAATGGAAACATTCAGTACTTC	CASSLAGGNGNIQYF
17	TRBJ1-4	TRBV9	.	.	TGTGCCAGCAGCGTAGCGGCGGGAGGGGCTGGGGAGGAAAAACTGTTTTTT	CASSVAAGGAGEEKLFF
10	TRBJ2-7	TRBV28	.	.	TGTGCCAGCAGTGGCGTCGAGCAGTACTTC	CASSGVEQYF
14	TRBJ1-1	TRBV28	.	TRBD1	TGTGCCAGCAGTTTGACAGGGCCGCTCACTGAAGCTTTCTTT	CASSLTGPLTEAFF
13	TRBJ2-4	TRBV7-2	once	.	TGTGCCAGCAGCTCACGGTATACGGAGATTCAGTACTTC	CASSSRYTEIQYF